These 17 T cell receptor beta chains were all obtained from the same sample, sequenced in a study of human T cells and chemical hapten exposure. RNA extraction used unfractionated whole blood as the source of total RNA. In TCRdb, the 5' RACE reads were re-called with MiXCR into one record per CDR3 protein. Of under 100,000 distinct CDR3 sequences listed, approximately 16% are singletons. These receptors were collected from a female donor in good health.

The V and J genes are TRBV7-2 and TRBJ1-5; D is uncertain. The CDR3 sequence is 16 residues long. From germline, CDR1 is SGHTA and CDR2 FQGNSA. Trimming left V 1 base short and J 1 base short, with 11 bases between. CDR3 bases: TGTGCCAGCAGCTTAGTGGGGATTCCAAGCAATCAGCCCCAGCATTTT. It encodes CASSLVGIPSNQPQHF.

The V and J genes are TRBV5-1 and TRBJ1-1; D not resolved. Trimming pared 1 base from V and 1 base from J, leaving 8 bases between. The CDR3 consists of 14 residues. The germline CDR1 and CDR2 sequences are SGHRS and YFSETQ. CDR3 DNA: TGCGCCAGCAGCTTGCAGATCAAGAACACTGAAGCTTTCTTT. Protein product: CASSLQIKNTEAFF.

This clonotype has ten or more counts. J is TRBJ2-3 and V is TRBV28; possible D gene TRBD2, 5 bases. V was clipped by 4 bases and J by 0 bases, with 14 bases between them. CDR1 is MDHEN and CDR2 is SYDVKM in the germline V gene. This CDR3 is built from 16 residues. The CDR3 DNA reads TGTGCCAGCAGTTCCCGGTACCGGGGAAGCACAGATACGCAGTATTTT. Its translation is CASSSRYRGSTDTQYF.

This clonotype was observed a few times. The chain is built from TRBV10-3 and TRBJ1-5, with 11 bases fitting TRBD1. The ends lost 5 bases at V and 5 bases at J; junction bases unmatched: 2. The CDR3 has 14 amino acids. The germline V gene encodes CDR1 ENHRY and CDR2 SYGVKD. The CDR3 is CAISRTGGDQPQHF. The CDR3 coding sequence is TGTGCCATCAGTCGGACAGGGGGCGATCAGCCCCAGCATTTT.

This clonotype came up a few times. The rearrangement joins TRBV7-2 to TRBJ2-3, with D possibly being TRBD2 (5 bases). The CDR3 extends over 17 amino acids. Germline CDR1 SGHTA, CDR2 FQGNSA. Trimming stripped 3 bases from V and 6 bases from J, with 22 bases between. The CDR3 loop reads CASSFSRWTHAGDTQYF. The CDR3 region has the DNA TGTGCCAGCAGCTTTTCTAGATGGACTCACGCCGGGGATACGCAGTATTTT.

The rearrangement links TRBV7-9 to TRBJ2-7, with D uncertain. CDR3 length: 16 residues. Germline V gene data show CDR1 as SEHNR and CDR2 as FQNEAQ (reference sequence). Trimming took 4 bases from V and 0 from J, leaving 16 bases between them. The CDR3, as DNA: TGTGCCAGCAGCTCCTCTCGACGGCTTAGCTCCTACGAGCAGTACTTC. This gives the protein CASSSSRRLSSYEQYF.

This clonotype was seen a handful of times. The chain links TRBV28 to TRBJ2-7; D perhaps matches TRBD2 (5 bases). The V and J ends lost 5 bases and 3 bases respectively, with 14 bases between them. The CDR3 has 14 residues. Looked up from germline, CDR1 is MDHEN and CDR2 is SYDVKM. The CDR3 bases are TGTGCCAGCAGTGCCGGGAACCCGATCTACGAGCAGTACTTC. Amino acid sequence: CASSAGNPIYEQYF.

CDR3 coding DNA: TGCAGTGCTTTCCTTACTAGCGGGGGGAGCACAGATACGCAGTATTTT. Translation: CSAFLTSGGSTDTQYF. The chain employs TRBV20-1 and TRBJ2-3; the match to TRBD2 covers 12 bases. Per the germline V gene, CDR1 is DFQATT and CDR2 is SNEGSKA (reference sequence). CDR3 size: 16 residues. The J segment lost 0 bases and the V segment lost 5 bases, leaving 6 bases of the junction unmatched.

The chain has TRBV28 and TRBJ2-7, with TRBD2 as a possible D gene (5 bases). V lost 6 bases to trimming and J lost 2 bases, with 11 bases between them. The V gene's germline CDR1 is MDHEN and CDR2 SYDVKM. CDR3 length equals 13 residues. The CDR3 DNA follows: TGTGCCAGCAGCCCTCTACTAGCCTACGAGCAGTACTTC. Protein product: CASSPLLAYEQYF.

There are many counts of this clonotype. The chain combines TRBV7-2 with TRBJ2-3, with D possibly being TRBD2 (6 bases). Germline V gene sequence: CDR1 SGHTA, CDR2 FQGNSA. Trimming stripped 2 bases from V and 2 bases from J, with 17 bases between. This CDR3 spans 17 amino acids. CDR3 in amino acids: CASSLLRDPGFTDTQYF. CDR3 DNA sequence: TGTGCCAGCAGCTTACTGCGGGACCCGGGTTTCACAGATACGCAGTATTTT.

DNA for the CDR3: TGCAGTGCTAGAATACAGGAGAACACTGAAGCTTTCTTT. The encoded protein is CSARIQENTEAFF. This chain uses TRBV20-1 with TRBJ1-1, with D possibly being TRBD1 (5 bases). The CDR3 runs to 13 residues. V was cut by 2 bases and J by 1 base, with 8 bases left in between. Germline V gene lookup returns CDR1 DFQATT and CDR2 SNEGSKA (reference sequence).

This clonotype was seen a handful of times. This chain joins TRBV12-3 or TRBV12-4 and TRBJ1-1, with no clear D. V was clipped by 5 bases and J by 2 bases, with 12 bases between them. CDR3 length equals 14 residues. This CDR3 is CASSPNPDNTEAFF. CDR3 DNA: TGTGCCAGCAGTCCCAACCCAGATAACACTGAAGCTTTCTTT.

J is TRBJ2-7 and V is TRBV2; D might be TRBD1 or TRBD2, each matching 5 bases. Trimming took 5 bases from V and 3 from J, leaving 8 bases between them. Germline assignment: CDR1 SNHLY and CDR2 FYNNEI. The CDR3 is 12 amino acids. CDR3: CASSRGSYEQYF. The CDR3 nucleotides are TGTGCCAGCAGTCGGGGCAGCTACGAGCAGTACTTC.

This clonotype occurred a few times. V and J are TRBV7-8 and TRBJ2-6; D call uncertain. CDR1 and CDR2 (germline): SGHVS, FQNEAQ. This CDR3 region has 15 residues. V gave up 0 bases and J gave up 2 bases, with 5 bases separating them. The CDR3 region has the DNA TGTGCCAGCAGCTTAGCCGGGCCTGGGGCCAACGTCCTGACTTTC. Translated, it gives CASSLAGPGANVLTF.

This clonotype was recorded a few times. V and J are TRBV7-2 and TRBJ1-4; 9 bases fit TRBD1. The V segment lost 6 bases and the J segment 5 bases; nucleotides outside the gene matches: 4. CDR3 size: 14 residues. Germline CDR1 reads SGHTA; CDR2 reads FQGNSA. The DNA for the CDR3 is TGTGCCAGCAGGCGAGACAGGGGGAATGAAAAACTGTTTTTT. This encodes CASRRDRGNEKLFF.

This clonotype was detected many times. The chain employs TRBV20-1 and TRBJ2-5; D ambiguous. The CDR3 consists of 13 residues. Trimming took off 1 base at V and 2 bases at J, with 8 bases between the two ends. CDR1 DFQATT and CDR2 SNEGSKA come from the germline V gene (reference sequence). CDR3 region: CSARAIFQETQYF. CDR3 coding DNA: TGCAGTGCTAGAGCCATCTTTCAAGAGACCCAGTACTTC.

This clonotype appeared a few times. The rearrangement uses TRBV9 and TRBJ1-1, with unresolved D. The germline V gene has CDR1 SGDLS and CDR2 YYNGEE. Trimming stripped 7 bases from V and 0 bases from J, with 10 bases between. The CDR3 contains 13 residues. This CDR3 reads CASGAAMNTEAFF. Here the CDR3 DNA reads TGTGCCAGCGGCGCAGCTATGAACACTGAAGCTTTCTTT.